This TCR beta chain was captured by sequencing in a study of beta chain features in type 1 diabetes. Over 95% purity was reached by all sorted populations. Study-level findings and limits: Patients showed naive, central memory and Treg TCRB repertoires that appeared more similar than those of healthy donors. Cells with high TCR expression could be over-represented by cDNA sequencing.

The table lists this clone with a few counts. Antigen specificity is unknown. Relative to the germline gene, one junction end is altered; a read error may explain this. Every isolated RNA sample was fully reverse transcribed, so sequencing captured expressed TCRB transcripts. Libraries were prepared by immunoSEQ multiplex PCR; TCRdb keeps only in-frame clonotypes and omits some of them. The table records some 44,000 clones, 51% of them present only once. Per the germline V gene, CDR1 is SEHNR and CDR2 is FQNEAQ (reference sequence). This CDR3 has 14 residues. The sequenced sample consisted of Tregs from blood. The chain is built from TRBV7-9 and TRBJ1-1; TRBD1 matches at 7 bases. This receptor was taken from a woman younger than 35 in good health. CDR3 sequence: CASSRQGVKTEAFF. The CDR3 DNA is TGTGCCAGCAGCCGACAGGGTGTGAAAACTGAAGCTTTCTTT.